This T cell receptor (beta chain) was obtained from a study of PD-1 blockade in classical Hodgkin lymphoma. The time point here: cycle 4 day 1 (C4D1), after about 6 weeks of nivolumab. Relapse was seen in all patients after autologous stem cell transplantation, and brentuximab vedotin exposure was variable. From thawed PBMCs, CD8+ T cells were isolated by magnetic negative selection. Measured with immunoSEQ multiplex PCR; TCRdb has only the in-frame clones, and not every one. Here the sample spans about 3,800 clones, more than 60% being singletons. This clone was counted once. Its cognate antigen is unknown. The germline gives CDR1 LGHNA, CDR2 YNFKEQ. Trimming at V came to 3 bases and at J to 6 bases, leaving 7 bases not matched to a gene. This CDR3 region has 16 residues. Study results and caveats: Nivolumab starters within 1 year of ASCT were excluded. TCR diversity rose significantly by C4D1 in CD4+ but not CD8+ cells. Undefined causes, possibly disease activity or prior therapy, underlie the repertoire differences.

Sample: CD8+ T cells from blood, taken before the fourth cycle of nivolumab. The source is a human donor with classical Hodgkin lymphoma. This rearrangement joins TRBV4-2 to TRBJ1-4; 10 positions match TRBD1. The CDR3 here is CASSHLTGTGDEKLFF. DNA of the CDR3: TGTGCCAGCAGCCATCTTACCGGGACAGGGGATGAAAAACTGTTTTTT.